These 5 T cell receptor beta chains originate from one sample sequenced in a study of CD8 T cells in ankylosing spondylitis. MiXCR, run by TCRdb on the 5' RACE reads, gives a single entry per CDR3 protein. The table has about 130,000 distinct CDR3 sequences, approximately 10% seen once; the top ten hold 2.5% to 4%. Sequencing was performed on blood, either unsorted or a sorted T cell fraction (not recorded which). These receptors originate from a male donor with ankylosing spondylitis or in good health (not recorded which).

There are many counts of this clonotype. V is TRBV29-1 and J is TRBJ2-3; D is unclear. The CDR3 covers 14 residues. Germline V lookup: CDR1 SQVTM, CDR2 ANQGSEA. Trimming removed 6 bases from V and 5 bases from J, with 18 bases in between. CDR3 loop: CSVARRQKQDTQYF. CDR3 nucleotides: TGCAGCGTCGCCCGGCGACAAAAGCAAGATACGCAGTATTTT.

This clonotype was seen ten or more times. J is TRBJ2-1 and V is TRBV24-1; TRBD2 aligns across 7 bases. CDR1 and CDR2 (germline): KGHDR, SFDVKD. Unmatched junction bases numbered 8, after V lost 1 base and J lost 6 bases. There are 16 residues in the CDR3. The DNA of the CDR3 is TGTGCCACCAGTGATTTATCTAGCGGCCCCCGCAATGAGCAGTTCTTC. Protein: CATSDLSSGPRNEQFF.

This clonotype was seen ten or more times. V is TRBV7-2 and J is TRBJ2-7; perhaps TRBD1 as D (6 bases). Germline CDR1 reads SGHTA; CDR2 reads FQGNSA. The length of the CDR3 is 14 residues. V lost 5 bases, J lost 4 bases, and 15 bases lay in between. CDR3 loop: CASSNHWTEYEQYF. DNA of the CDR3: TGTGCCAGCAGCAACCACTGGACAGAATACGAGCAGTACTTC. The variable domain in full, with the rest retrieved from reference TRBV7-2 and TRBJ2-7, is GAGVSQSPSNKVTEKGKDVELRCDPISGHTALYWYRQSLGQGLEFLIYFQGNSAPDKSGLPSDRFSAERTGGSVSTLTIQRTQQEDSAVYLCASSNHWTEYEQYFGPGTRLTVT.

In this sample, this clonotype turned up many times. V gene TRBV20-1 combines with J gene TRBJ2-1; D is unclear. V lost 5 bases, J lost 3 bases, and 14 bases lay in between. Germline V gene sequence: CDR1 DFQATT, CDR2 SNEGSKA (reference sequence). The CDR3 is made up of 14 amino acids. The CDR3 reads CSALTYPDYNEQFF. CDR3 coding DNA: TGCAGTGCTCTCACATACCCCGACTACAATGAGCAGTTCTTC.

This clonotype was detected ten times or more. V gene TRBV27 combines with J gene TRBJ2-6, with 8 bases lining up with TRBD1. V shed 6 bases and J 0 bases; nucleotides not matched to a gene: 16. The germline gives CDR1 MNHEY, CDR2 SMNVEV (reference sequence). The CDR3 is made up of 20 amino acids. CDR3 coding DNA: TGTGCCAGCAGCCCGAATCGCGTCCGGGACAGGTACTCTGGGGCCAACGTCCTGACTTTC. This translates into CASSPNRVRDRYSGANVLTF.